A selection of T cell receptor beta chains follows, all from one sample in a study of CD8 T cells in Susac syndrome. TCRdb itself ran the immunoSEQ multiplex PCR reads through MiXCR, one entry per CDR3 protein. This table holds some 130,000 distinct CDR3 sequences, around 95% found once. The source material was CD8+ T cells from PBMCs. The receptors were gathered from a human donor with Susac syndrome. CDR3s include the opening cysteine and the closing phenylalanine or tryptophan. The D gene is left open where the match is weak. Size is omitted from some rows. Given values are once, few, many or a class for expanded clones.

CDR3aa: CAWSDISQGDEKLFF
CDR3nt: TGTGCCTGGAGTGACATTAGCCAGGGGGATGAAAAACTGTTTTTT
j_gene: TRBJ1-4
v_gene: TRBV30
d_gene: TRBD1
abundance: NA

CDR3aa: CAWSFRWGKNTEAFF
CDR3nt: TGTGCCTGGAGTTTTAGATGGGGCAAGAACACTGAAGCTTTCTTT
j_gene: TRBJ1-1
v_gene: TRBV30
d_gene: NA
abundance: NA

CDR3aa: CASSTTAGGTRDSNQPQHF
CDR3nt: TGTGCCAGTAGTACCACCGCCGGGGGGACGAGGGATAGCAATCAGCCCCAGCATTTT
j_gene: TRBJ1-5
v_gene: TRBV19
d_gene: NA
abundance: NA

CDR3aa: CSAKAVGETYEQYF
CDR3nt: TGCAGTGCCAAAGCGGTCGGTGAGACCTACGAGCAGTACTTC
j_gene: TRBJ2-7
v_gene: TRBV20-1
d_gene: NA
abundance: NA

CDR3aa: CASSSYTDTQYF
CDR3nt: TGTGCCAGCAGCTCCTACACAGATACGCAGTATTTT
j_gene: TRBJ2-3
v_gene: TRBV9
d_gene: NA
abundance: NA

CDR3aa: CASSPAQETQYF
CDR3nt: TGTGCCAGCTCACCAGCACAAGAGACCCAGTACTTC
j_gene: TRBJ2-5
v_gene: TRBV18
d_gene: NA
abundance: NA

CDR3aa: CASRGLAGVSVFSTDTQYF
CDR3nt: TGTGCCAGCAGGGGACTAGCGGGAGTTAGTGTCTTCAGCACAGATACGCAGTATTTT
j_gene: TRBJ2-3
v_gene: TRBV12-3/TRBV12-4
d_gene: TRBD2
abundance: once

CDR3aa: CASSVEPETQYF
CDR3nt: TGTGCCAGCAGCGTAGAGCCGGAGACCCAGTACTTC
j_gene: TRBJ2-5
v_gene: TRBV9
d_gene: NA
abundance: NA

CDR3aa: CASSPRSGMSTDTQYF
CDR3nt: TGTGCCAGCAGCCCGCGTAGCGGGATGAGCACAGATACGCAGTATTTT
j_gene: TRBJ2-3
v_gene: TRBV7-9
d_gene: TRBD2
abundance: NA

CDR3aa: CACPRETGASTGELFF
CDR3nt: TGTGCCTGCCCTCGCGAGACAGGCGCGAGCACCGGGGAGCTGTTTTTT
j_gene: TRBJ2-2
v_gene: TRBV12-3/TRBV12-4
d_gene: NA
abundance: NA

CDR3aa: CSVEQSAGGAEAFF
CDR3nt: TGCAGCGTCGAACAAAGTGCAGGTGGGGCTGAAGCTTTCTTT
j_gene: TRBJ1-1
v_gene: TRBV29-1
d_gene: NA
abundance: NA

CDR3aa: CASSLVPSERVPYEQYF
CDR3nt: TGCGCCAGCAGCTTGGTACCCTCAGAGCGGGTCCCCTACGAGCAGTACTTC
j_gene: TRBJ2-7
v_gene: TRBV5-1
d_gene: NA
abundance: NA

CDR3aa: CASSQLWGFGDEQYF
CDR3nt: TGCGCCAGCAGCCAACTCTGGGGGTTCGGAGACGAGCAGTACTTC
j_gene: TRBJ2-7
v_gene: TRBV4-1
d_gene: NA
abundance: NA

CDR3aa: CASSYSTSGIEAFF
CDR3nt: TGTGCCAGCAGTTACTCGACGTCGGGGATTGAAGCTTTCTTT
j_gene: TRBJ1-1
v_gene: TRBV6-5
d_gene: NA
abundance: NA

CDR3aa: CASSSGQGAYGYTF
CDR3nt: TGTGCCAGCAGCTCCGGACAGGGGGCTTATGGCTACACCTTC
j_gene: TRBJ1-2
v_gene: TRBV9
d_gene: TRBD1
abundance: few

CDR3aa: CSVSGTDTFHQNTGELFF
CDR3nt: TGCAGCGTTTCCGGGACAGACACTTTCCACCAGAACACCGGGGAGCTGTTTTTT
j_gene: TRBJ2-2
v_gene: TRBV29-1
d_gene: TRBD1
abundance: NA

CDR3aa: CASSLELAQFF
CDR3nt: TGTGCCAGCAGTTTGGAACTAGCGCAGTTCTTC
j_gene: TRBJ2-1
v_gene: TRBV12-3/TRBV12-4
d_gene: NA
abundance: NA

CDR3aa: CASSWPRTGDRPGANVLTF
CDR3nt: TGCGCCAGCAGCTGGCCCAGGACAGGGGATCGTCCTGGGGCCAACGTCCTGACTTTC
j_gene: TRBJ2-6
v_gene: TRBV5-1
d_gene: TRBD1
abundance: NA

CDR3aa: CASSSLGVGETQYF
CDR3nt: TGTGCCAGCAGTTCTTTGGGGGTCGGAGAGACCCAGTACTTC
j_gene: TRBJ2-5
v_gene: TRBV27
d_gene: NA
abundance: NA

CDR3aa: CSAREPGQFHTEAFF
CDR3nt: TGCAGTGCTAGAGAGCCGGGGCAGTTTCACACTGAAGCTTTCTTT
j_gene: TRBJ1-1
v_gene: TRBV20-1
d_gene: NA
abundance: NA

CDR3aa: CSATISEYGYTF
CDR3nt: TGCAGTGCTACAATTTCAGAGTATGGCTACACCTTC
j_gene: TRBJ1-2
v_gene: TRBV20-1
d_gene: NA
abundance: NA

CDR3aa: CSAGPGQGNYGYTF
CDR3nt: TGCAGTGCTGGACCGGGACAGGGGAACTATGGCTACACCTTC
j_gene: TRBJ1-2
v_gene: TRBV20-1
d_gene: TRBD1
abundance: NA

CDR3aa: CATSDGTQPQHF
CDR3nt: TGTGCCACCAGTGACGGTACTCAGCCCCAGCATTTT
j_gene: TRBJ1-5
v_gene: TRBV24-1
d_gene: NA
abundance: once

CDR3aa: CASSLHGTSGNNEQFF
CDR3nt: TGCGCCAGCAGCTTGCATGGGACTAGCGGGAACAATGAGCAGTTCTTC
j_gene: TRBJ2-1
v_gene: TRBV5-1
d_gene: TRBD2
abundance: NA

CDR3aa: CASNLGEFFGYEQYF
CDR3nt: TGTGCCAGCAATCTAGGGGAGTTCTTCGGTTACGAGCAGTACTTC
j_gene: TRBJ2-7
v_gene: TRBV6-2/TRBV6-3
d_gene: NA
abundance: NA

CDR3aa: CASSVGGISYEQYF
CDR3nt: TGTGCCAGCAGCGTAGGAGGGATCTCCTACGAGCAGTACTTC
j_gene: TRBJ2-7
v_gene: TRBV9
d_gene: NA
abundance: NA

CDR3aa: CASSSGTGGVSRYEQYF
CDR3nt: TGTGCCAGCAGCTCCGGGACAGGGGGCGTTTCGCGGTACGAGCAGTACTTC
j_gene: TRBJ2-7
v_gene: TRBV7-9
d_gene: TRBD1
abundance: NA

CDR3aa: CASSRDSGRVPYGYTF
CDR3nt: TGCGCCAGCAGCCGCGACAGCGGGCGAGTTCCCTATGGCTACACCTTC
j_gene: TRBJ1-2
v_gene: TRBV4-1
d_gene: NA
abundance: NA

CDR3aa: CASSLFRGIADTQYF
CDR3nt: TGTGCCAGCAGTTTGTTCAGGGGAATTGCAGATACGCAGTATTTT
j_gene: TRBJ2-3
v_gene: TRBV28
d_gene: NA
abundance: NA

CDR3aa: CASSFYSTGRETQYF
CDR3nt: TGTGCCAGCAGTTTCTATTCGACAGGTCGGGAGACCCAGTACTTC
j_gene: TRBJ2-5
v_gene: TRBV27
d_gene: NA
abundance: NA

CDR3aa: CASSLDINQPQHF
CDR3nt: TGCGCCAGCAGCTTGGACATCAATCAGCCCCAGCATTTT
j_gene: TRBJ1-5
v_gene: TRBV5-1
d_gene: NA
abundance: NA

CDR3aa: CASRRDSGEQYF
CDR3nt: TGTGCCAGCCGCCGGGACTCGGGGGAGCAGTACTTC
j_gene: TRBJ2-7
v_gene: TRBV7-8
d_gene: NA
abundance: NA

CDR3aa: CASSDRTSPEAFF
CDR3nt: TGTGCCAGCAGTGACCGGACAAGCCCTGAAGCTTTCTTT
j_gene: TRBJ1-1
v_gene: TRBV27
d_gene: NA
abundance: NA

CDR3aa: CASSRGLANYNEQFF
CDR3nt: TGTGCCAGCAGTCGGGGACTAGCGAACTACAATGAGCAGTTCTTC
j_gene: TRBJ2-1
v_gene: TRBV27
d_gene: TRBD2
abundance: NA

CDR3aa: CSARDLGLAGEEQFF
CDR3nt: TGCAGTGCTAGGGACCTGGGACTAGCGGGGGAAGAGCAGTTCTTC
j_gene: TRBJ2-1
v_gene: TRBV20-1
d_gene: TRBD2
abundance: NA

CDR3aa: CATSREREGPYEQYF
CDR3nt: TGTGCCACCAGCAGAGAGCGGGAGGGCCCCTACGAGCAGTACTTC
j_gene: TRBJ2-7
v_gene: TRBV15
d_gene: TRBD2
abundance: NA

CDR3aa: CASSLKGEGAVYEQYF
CDR3nt: TGCGCCAGCAGCTTGAAGGGGGAAGGGGCCGTCTACGAGCAGTACTTC
j_gene: TRBJ2-7
v_gene: TRBV5-1
d_gene: NA
abundance: NA

CDR3aa: CASGLTAGTGSYEQYF
CDR3nt: TGTGCTAGTGGTTTGACTGCCGGGACAGGATCCTACGAGCAGTACTTC
j_gene: TRBJ2-7
v_gene: TRBV12-5
d_gene: TRBD1
abundance: NA

CDR3aa: CASSPNRQATYTGELFF
CDR3nt: TGTGCCAGCAGCCCGAATCGACAGGCAACCTACACCGGGGAGCTGTTTTTT
j_gene: TRBJ2-2
v_gene: TRBV7-3
d_gene: NA
abundance: NA

CDR3aa: CSVEDGRGAPDEQYF
CDR3nt: TGCAGCGTTGAAGATGGCAGGGGCGCCCCAGACGAGCAGTACTTC
j_gene: TRBJ2-7
v_gene: TRBV29-1
d_gene: NA
abundance: NA

CDR3aa: CASSLMPWVYSYEQYF
CDR3nt: TGTGCCAGCAGCTTAATGCCTTGGGTGTACTCCTACGAGCAGTACTTC
j_gene: TRBJ2-7
v_gene: TRBV7-9
d_gene: NA
abundance: NA

CDR3aa: CSVEIFGSGSSYEQYF
CDR3nt: TGCAGCGTTGAAATCTTCGGGAGCGGGAGCTCCTACGAGCAGTACTTC
j_gene: TRBJ2-7
v_gene: TRBV29-1
d_gene: TRBD2
abundance: NA

CDR3aa: CASSPAGNIQYF
CDR3nt: TGTGCCAGCAGCCCCGCGGGGAACATTCAGTACTTC
j_gene: TRBJ2-4
v_gene: TRBV6-7
d_gene: NA
abundance: NA

CDR3aa: CASSSDRVKRSNEKLFF
CDR3nt: TGTGCCAGCAGTTCAGACAGGGTGAAACGGTCTAATGAAAAACTGTTTTTT
j_gene: TRBJ1-4
v_gene: TRBV6-5
d_gene: TRBD1
abundance: once